This T cell receptor beta chain was sequenced in a study of shared clonotypes between healthy human individuals (dated by TCRdb to the early 2020s). Regarding the research as a whole: The cohort included three men and a couple of women between 18 and 49 years of age. For each donor, CD4 naive and CD4 memory were each run on three plates, CD8 naive on two plates, and CD8 memory on one plate. To estimate repertoire size and how much clonotype sharing occurs between individuals, the study deeply sequenced the blood TCR repertoires of several healthy adults. To increase sequencing depth and limit assay-specific biases, TCR repertoire library preparation and sequencing were carried out by different laboratories using diverse techniques. Between about 0.85 and 10 billion PBMCs per donor were obtained by leukapheresis.

Worth noting for this clone: What antigen it recognizes has not been identified. No much larger clone exists at a distance of one base, and base qualities are not known.

TCR CDR3 regions were amplified from genomic DNA by multiplex PCR using the deep immunoSEQ assay. Genomic DNA extracted from each cell subset was distributed evenly over all wells of several immunoSEQ 96-well plates, and each plate served as one replicate. For sorted subsets, roughly 0.2 ug genomic DNA, equal to 30,000 or so T cell genomes, was loaded into each replicate PCR. Purified libraries were measured with a Qubit 3.0 fluorometer, size-checked on a Bioanalyzer 2100, and measured again with the KAPA Library Quantification kit. Every immunoSEQ 96-well plate was sequenced on a separate single-read 150-cycle Illumina NextSeq 550 flow cell. Under the source paper's analysis protocol: Because the immunoSEQ output included only junctional sequences and no quality scores, the filtering could not be the same as the filtering used for full-length reads. Sequences were annotated with PyIR, a Python wrapper for IgBLAST v1.9, using IMGT germline references to assign V/J genes and CDR3. Reads with weak V/J assignments (E-value above 1e-6), missing CDR3, stop codons, out-of-frame junctions, or ambiguous translated residues were removed. V3J clonotypes were defined by identical inferred V gene, J gene, and CDR3 amino acid sequence. The percentage overlap between two repertoires was calculated by dividing the number of shared unique clonotypes by the size of the smaller repertoire. RTK rarefaction, the Chao1 estimator, and Recon v2.1 estimates of unobserved clonotypes were used to assess repertoire richness. For all TCRbeta clonotypes obtained by the gDNA method from a handful of donors, generation probabilities were computed with OLGA. TCRdb re-hosts the immuneACCESS table, in-frame sequences only. Its copies lack some clones; in the studies checked, an unresolved V gene accounts for under half of them, and the cause for the rest is not known. V, J and clone size reflect that table, while D and trimming were determined from the DNA. The sample includes some 650,000 clones, with less than 98% observed a single time. Jointly, the top ten make up roughly 0.05% of the sample.

Donors were healthy HIV-negative adults with no recently reported acute infections or vaccinations. Only Caucasian adults living in Nashville, Tennessee, USA were represented among the donors. CD4+ T cells were enriched through magnetic negative selection, after which naive cells were positively selected on CD45RA and the remaining negative fraction served as the memory subset. Blood was obtained by leukapheresis, after which PBMCs were separated by Ficoll-Histopaque density gradient centrifugation and cryopreserved in liquid nitrogen vapor phase. Analytical flow cytometry was used to check the purity and quantity of every magnetically sorted T cell population. Genomic DNA was isolated from each sorted fraction and quantified by UV absorbance on a Nanodrop 2000c. Overall results and qualifications from the work: Only blood was sampled, and tissue TCR repertoires likely differ from those in blood. Approximately 4.8% of naive CD4, 3.5% of naive CD8, about 2.4% of memory CD4, and 0.4% of memory CD8 clonotypes were shared across several donors. The small number of donors limited the genetic and exposure-history diversity represented. Pairwise subsampling indicated that sequencing depth was expected to affect the degree of clonotype sharing among donors. Incomplete sequencing was indicated by rarefaction of sorted-subset datasets, despite the large sequencing depth. Naive subsets generally had larger estimated clonotype richness than memory subsets. Compared with non-shared clonotypes, the clonotypes found in all four sorted-subset donors had higher generation probabilities.

CDR1 SGHDT and CDR2 YYEEEE are derived from the germline V gene. From cysteine to phenylalanine, the CDR3 is 12 amino acids long. This entry keeps only the CDR3 DNA: 36 bases, framed from base 1. At the junction V is shortened by 4 bases and J by 2 bases, with 6 bases in between. This chain joins TRBV5-6 to TRBJ1-1; no D gene is confidently identified. This sequence was found in a woman between 25 and 40 years old in good health. The specimen sequenced was naive CD4+ T cells sorted from blood. The meaning of the sample's cell subset or site label: CD45RA+ positively selected. The CDR3 region: CASSRSNTEAFF. The DNA sequence follows: TGTGCCAGCAGCCGGTCCAACACTGAAGCTTTCTTT. The variable domain in full, with residues beyond the CDR3 obtained from the reference TRBV5-6 and TRBJ1-1 genes, is DAGVTQSPTHLIKTRGQQVTLRCSPKSGHDTVSWYQQALGQGPQFIFQYYEEEERQRGNFPDRFSGHQFPNYSSELNVNALLLGDSALYLCASSRSNTEAFFGQGTRLTVV.